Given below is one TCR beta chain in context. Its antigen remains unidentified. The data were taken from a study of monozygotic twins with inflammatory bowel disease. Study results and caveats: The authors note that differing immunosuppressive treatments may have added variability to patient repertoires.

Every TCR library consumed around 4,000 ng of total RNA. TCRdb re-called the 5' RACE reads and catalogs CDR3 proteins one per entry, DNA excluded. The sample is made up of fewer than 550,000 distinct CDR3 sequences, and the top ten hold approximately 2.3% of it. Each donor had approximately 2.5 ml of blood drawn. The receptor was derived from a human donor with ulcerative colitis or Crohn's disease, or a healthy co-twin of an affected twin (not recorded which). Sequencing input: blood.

The CDR3: CATSRPGTATRETQYF. The gene calls are TRBV15 and TRBJ2-5; lacking DNA, the TRBD1 call made by TCRdb goes unchecked. The CDR3 is 16 amino acids. From germline, CDR1 is LNHNV and CDR2 YYDKDF (reference sequence).